Below, 10 T cell receptor beta chains from the same sample are listed, as sequenced in a study of blood T cell repertoires in COVID-19. Generated by immunoSEQ multiplex PCR, the TCRdb table keeps only in-frame clones and is missing some. Of some 180,000 clones listed, roughly 78% are singletons. Sequences were obtained from peripheral blood. The receptors here all came from a woman of 80 years or more with active or convalescent COVID-19.

The chain combines TRBV14 with TRBJ2-3; a possible D gene is TRBD1 (5 bases). Germline V gene sequence: CDR1 SGHDN, CDR2 FVKESK. The CDR3 runs 15 residues. Trimming pared 0 bases from V and 5 bases from J, leaving 12 bases between. The CDR3 bases are TGTGCCAGCAGCCAAGAGGCAAGGGGCAGAGATACGCAGTATTTT. It is translated as CASSQEARGRDTQYF.

This clone was detected only a few times. This chain uses TRBV21-1 with TRBJ2-7; TRBD1 is the table's D call, not checked against the DNA. TRBV21-1 is marked as a pseudogene. The CDR3 sequence is 14 residues long. CDR3 loop: CASSKTGGTYEQYF. Written as DNA, the CDR3 is TGTGCCAGCAGCAAGACAGGGGGGACCTACGAGCAGTACTTC.

This chain connects TRBV19 to TRBJ1-2; D possibly corresponds to TRBD1 (5 bases). V was shortened by 3 bases and J by 4 bases, with 15 bases between the two germline ends. CDR1 LNHDA and CDR2 SQIVND come from the germline V gene (reference sequence). CDR3 size: 15 residues. Here the CDR3 DNA reads TGTGCCAGTAGTATCGACAGCTCCAGAGGCTATGGCTACACCTTC. Residues: CASSIDSSRGYGYTF.

The genes are TRBV29-1 and TRBJ1-2; D possibly corresponds to TRBD1 (5 bases). CDR3 length: 14 amino acids. Germline V gene sequence: CDR1 SQVTM, CDR2 ANQGSEA. The ends were cut back, 6 bases at V and 8 bases at J, with 22 bases in the middle. CDR3 sequence (DNA): TGCAGCGTCTTTCAGGGCCCTTCGTCGAGGGGCTACACCTTC. This translates into CSVFQGPSSRGYTF.

This clone was found a few times. The chain employs TRBV12-3 or TRBV12-4 and TRBJ1-5; no firm D call. CDR3 length: 11 amino acids. V was trimmed by 4 bases and J by 9 bases, leaving 7 bases between them. CDR3 protein: CASSSLGPQHF. CDR3 coding DNA: TGTGCCAGCAGTTCGCTAGGGCCCCAGCATTTT.

This chain links TRBV19 with TRBJ2-2; perhaps TRBD1 as D (6 bases). The ends were cut back, 4 bases at V and 8 bases at J, with 14 bases in the middle. Germline CDR1 and CDR2: LNHDA and SQIVND (reference sequence). This CDR3 is 14 amino acids long. The CDR3 nucleotides are TGTGCCAGTAGTACGAGCAGGGGTGGAGGGGAGCTGTTTTTT. As protein: CASSTSRGGGELFF.

V gene TRBV4-2 combines with J gene TRBJ2-7, with 11 bases identical to TRBD2. The CDR3 is 16 residues long. Germline-derived CDR1 and CDR2 are LGHNA and YNFKEQ. The junction had 12 bases not matched to a gene; V was cut back by 4 bases and J by 7 bases. The CDR3 loop reads CASSPSLAGGPGEQYF. The CDR3 nucleotides read TGTGCCAGCAGCCCCAGTTTAGCGGGGGGGCCGGGGGAGCAGTACTTC.

The rearrangement joins TRBV18 to TRBJ1-6; TRBD1 might be the D (6 bases). Germline V lookup: CDR1 KGHSH, CDR2 LQKENI. V was shortened by 3 bases and J by 0 bases, with 24 bases between the two germline ends. CDR3 length: 21 amino acids. The CDR3 sequence: CASSPGGFGPYLSSYNSPLHF. The CDR3 DNA is TGTGCCAGCTCACCTGGGGGCTTCGGGCCTTACCTAAGCTCCTATAATTCACCCCTCCACTTT.

The chain joins TRBV7-9 to TRBJ2-7; 10 nucleotides match TRBD1. The V segment lost 4 bases and the J segment 3 bases; nucleotides outside the gene matches: 9. CDR1 and CDR2 from the germline V gene are SEHNR and FQNEAQ (reference sequence). The CDR3 length is 16 residues. CDR3 region: CASSSRGTGVYYEQYF. The CDR3 DNA reads TGTGCCAGCAGCTCTCGAGGGACAGGGGTATACTACGAGCAGTACTTC.

The chain is built from TRBV2 and TRBJ2-3; 11 bases line up with TRBD2. Trimming took 6 bases from V and 4 from J; bases not matched to a gene: 6. This CDR3 has 15 amino acids. From germline, CDR1 is SNHLY and CDR2 FYNNEI. The CDR3 spells CASSGTSGRADTQYF. The CDR3 DNA sequence: TGTGCCAGCAGCGGGACTAGCGGTAGGGCAGATACGCAGTATTTT.